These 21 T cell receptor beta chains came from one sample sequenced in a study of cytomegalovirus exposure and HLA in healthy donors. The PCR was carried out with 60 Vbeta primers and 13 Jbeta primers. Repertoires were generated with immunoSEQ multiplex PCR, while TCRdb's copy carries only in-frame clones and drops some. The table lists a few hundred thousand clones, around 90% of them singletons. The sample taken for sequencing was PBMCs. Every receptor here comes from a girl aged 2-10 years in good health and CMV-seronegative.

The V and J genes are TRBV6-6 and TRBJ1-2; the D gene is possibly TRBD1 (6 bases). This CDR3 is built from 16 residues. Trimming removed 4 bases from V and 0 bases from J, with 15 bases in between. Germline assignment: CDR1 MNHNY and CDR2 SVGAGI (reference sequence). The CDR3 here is CASSSAPGHPNYGYTF. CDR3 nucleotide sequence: TGTGCCAGCAGTTCCGCGCCGGGACACCCTAACTATGGCTACACCTTC.

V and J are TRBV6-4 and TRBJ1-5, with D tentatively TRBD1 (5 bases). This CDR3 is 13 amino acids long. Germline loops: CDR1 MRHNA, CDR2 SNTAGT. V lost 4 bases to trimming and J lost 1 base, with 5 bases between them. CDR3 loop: CASSGGSNQPQHF. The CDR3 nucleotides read TGTGCCAGCAGTGGGGGCAGCAATCAGCCCCAGCATTTT.

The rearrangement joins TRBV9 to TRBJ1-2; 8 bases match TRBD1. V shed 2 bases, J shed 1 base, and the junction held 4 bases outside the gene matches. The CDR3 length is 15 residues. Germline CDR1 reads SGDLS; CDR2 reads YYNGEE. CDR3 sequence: CASSVGQGDNYGYTF. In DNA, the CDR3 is TGTGCCAGCAGCGTTGGACAGGGTGATAACTATGGCTACACCTTC. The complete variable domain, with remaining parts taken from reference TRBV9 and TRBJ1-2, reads DSGVTQTPKHLITATGQRVTLRCSPRSGDLSVYWYQQSLDQGLQFLIQYYNGEERAKGNILERFSAQQFPDLHSELNLSSLELGDSALYFCASSVGQGDNYGYTFGSGTRLTVV.

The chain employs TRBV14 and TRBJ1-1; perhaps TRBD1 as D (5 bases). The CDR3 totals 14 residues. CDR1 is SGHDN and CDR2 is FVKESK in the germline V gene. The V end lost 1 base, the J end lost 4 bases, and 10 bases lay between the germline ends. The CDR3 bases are TGTGCCAGCAGCCAAGCCGGCGGGGGCACTGAAGCTTTCTTT. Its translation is CASSQAGGGTEAFF.

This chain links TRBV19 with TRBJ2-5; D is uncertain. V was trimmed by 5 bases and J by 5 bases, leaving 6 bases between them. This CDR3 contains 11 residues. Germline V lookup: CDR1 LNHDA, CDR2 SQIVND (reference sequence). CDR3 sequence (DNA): TGTGCCAGTAGTCAAGAGGAGACCCAGTACTTC. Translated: CASSQEETQYF.

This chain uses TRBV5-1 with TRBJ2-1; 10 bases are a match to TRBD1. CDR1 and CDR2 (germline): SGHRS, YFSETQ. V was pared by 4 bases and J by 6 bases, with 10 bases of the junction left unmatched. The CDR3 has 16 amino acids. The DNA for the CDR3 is TGCGCCAGCAGCCTGACCGGGACAGGGGCGGGCAATGAGCAGTTCTTC. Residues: CASSLTGTGAGNEQFF.

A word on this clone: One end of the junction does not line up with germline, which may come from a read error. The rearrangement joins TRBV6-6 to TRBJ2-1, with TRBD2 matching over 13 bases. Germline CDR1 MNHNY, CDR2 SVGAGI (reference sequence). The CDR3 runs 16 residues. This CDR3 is CTSSPPGLAGNNEQFF. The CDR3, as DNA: TGTACCAGCAGTCCTCCGGGACTAGCGGGGAATAATGAGCAGTTCTTC.

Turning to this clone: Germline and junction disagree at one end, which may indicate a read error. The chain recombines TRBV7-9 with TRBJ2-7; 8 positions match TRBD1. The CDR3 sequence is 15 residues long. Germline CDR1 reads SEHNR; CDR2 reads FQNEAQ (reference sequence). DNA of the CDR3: TGTTCCAGCAGCTTAGTTTCGGGACAGGTCTACGAGCAGTACTTC. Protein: CSSSLVSGQVYEQYF.

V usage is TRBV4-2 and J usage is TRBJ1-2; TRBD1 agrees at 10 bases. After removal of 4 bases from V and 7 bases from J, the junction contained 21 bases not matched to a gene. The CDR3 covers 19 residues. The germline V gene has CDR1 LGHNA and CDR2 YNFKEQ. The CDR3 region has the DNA TGTGCCAGCAGCCTAGCCGGGACAGGGGTCCCAGCTGAGGGCGGTGGCTACACCTTC. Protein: CASSLAGTGVPAEGGGYTF.

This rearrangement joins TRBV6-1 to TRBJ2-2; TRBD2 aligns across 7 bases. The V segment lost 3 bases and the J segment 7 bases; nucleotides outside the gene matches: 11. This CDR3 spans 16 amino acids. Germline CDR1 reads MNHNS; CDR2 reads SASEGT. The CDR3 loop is CASSDAGVRNVGELFF. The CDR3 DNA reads TGTGCCAGCAGTGATGCGGGAGTAAGGAACGTCGGGGAGCTGTTTTTT.

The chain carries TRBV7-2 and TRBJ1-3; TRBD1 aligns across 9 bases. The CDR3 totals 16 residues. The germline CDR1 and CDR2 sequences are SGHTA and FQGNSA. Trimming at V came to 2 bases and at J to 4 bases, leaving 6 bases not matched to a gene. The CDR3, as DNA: TGTGCCAGCAGCTTATCAACAGGGGGCTTCGGAAACACCATATATTTT. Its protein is CASSLSTGGFGNTIYF.

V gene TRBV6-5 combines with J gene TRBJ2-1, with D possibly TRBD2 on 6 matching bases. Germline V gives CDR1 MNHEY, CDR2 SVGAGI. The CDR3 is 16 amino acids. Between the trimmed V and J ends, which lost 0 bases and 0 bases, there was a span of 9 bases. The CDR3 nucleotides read TGTGCCAGCAGTTACTCCGGGGGAATCTCCTACAATGAGCAGTTCTTC. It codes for CASSYSGGISYNEQFF.

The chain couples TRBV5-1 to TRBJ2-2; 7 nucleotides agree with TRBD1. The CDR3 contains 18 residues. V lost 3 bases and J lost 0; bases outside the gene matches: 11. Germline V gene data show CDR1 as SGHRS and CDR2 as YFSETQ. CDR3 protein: CASSSRLKTGANTGELFF. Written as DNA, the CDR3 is TGCGCCAGCAGCTCTCGCCTTAAAACAGGGGCGAACACCGGGGAGCTGTTTTTT.

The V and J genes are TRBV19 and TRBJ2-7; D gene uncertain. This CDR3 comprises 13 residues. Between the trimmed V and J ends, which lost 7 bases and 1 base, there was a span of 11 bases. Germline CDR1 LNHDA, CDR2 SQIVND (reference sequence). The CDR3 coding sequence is TGTGCCAGTATGGTCCCAGGATCCTACGAGCAGTACTTC. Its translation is CASMVPGSYEQYF. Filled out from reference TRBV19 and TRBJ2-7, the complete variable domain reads DGGITQSPKYLFRKEGQNVTLSCEQNLNHDAMYWYRQDPGQGLRLIYYSQIVNDFQKGDIAEGYSVSREKKESFPLTVTSAQKNPTAFYLCASMVPGSYEQYFGPGTRLTVT.

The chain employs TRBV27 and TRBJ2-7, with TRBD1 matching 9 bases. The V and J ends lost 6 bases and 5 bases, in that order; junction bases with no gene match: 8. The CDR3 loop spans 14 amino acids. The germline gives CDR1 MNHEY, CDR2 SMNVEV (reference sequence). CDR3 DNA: TGTGCCAGCAGGCCGACAGGGGGGCGGAACGAGCAGTACTTC. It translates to CASRPTGGRNEQYF.

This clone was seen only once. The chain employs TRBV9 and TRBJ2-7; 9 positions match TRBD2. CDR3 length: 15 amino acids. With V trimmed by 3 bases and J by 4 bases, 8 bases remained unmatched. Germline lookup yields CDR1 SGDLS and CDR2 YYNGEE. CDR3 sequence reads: CASSEEASGIYEQYF. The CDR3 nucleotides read TGTGCCAGCAGCGAAGAAGCTAGCGGGATTTACGAGCAGTACTTC.

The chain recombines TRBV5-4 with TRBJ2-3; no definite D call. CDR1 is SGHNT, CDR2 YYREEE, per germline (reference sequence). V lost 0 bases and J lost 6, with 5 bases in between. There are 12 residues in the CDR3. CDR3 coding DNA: TGTGCCAGCAGCTTGGCAGATGATACGCAGTATTTT. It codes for CASSLADDTQYF.

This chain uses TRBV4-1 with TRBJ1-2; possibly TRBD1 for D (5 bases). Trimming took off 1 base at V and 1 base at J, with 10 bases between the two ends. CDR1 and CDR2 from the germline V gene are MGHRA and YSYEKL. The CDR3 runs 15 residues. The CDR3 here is CASSQGMDINYGYTF. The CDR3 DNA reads TGCGCCAGCAGCCAAGGGATGGACATTAACTATGGCTACACCTTC.

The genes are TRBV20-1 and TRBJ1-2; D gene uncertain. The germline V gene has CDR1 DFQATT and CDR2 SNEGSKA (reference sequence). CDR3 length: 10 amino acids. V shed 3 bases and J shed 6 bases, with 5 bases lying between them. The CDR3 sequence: CSASPDGYTF. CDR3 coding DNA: TGCAGTGCTAGCCCCGATGGCTACACCTTC.

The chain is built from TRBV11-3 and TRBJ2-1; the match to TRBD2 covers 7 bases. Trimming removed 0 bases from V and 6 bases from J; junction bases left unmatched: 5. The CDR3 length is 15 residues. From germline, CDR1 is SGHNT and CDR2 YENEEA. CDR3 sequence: CASSLDPGGFNEQFF. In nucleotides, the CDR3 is TGTGCCAGCAGCTTAGATCCGGGGGGATTCAATGAGCAGTTCTTC.

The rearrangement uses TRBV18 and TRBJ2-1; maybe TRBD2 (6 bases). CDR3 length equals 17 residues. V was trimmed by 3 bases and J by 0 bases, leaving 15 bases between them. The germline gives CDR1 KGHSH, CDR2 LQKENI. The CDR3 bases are TGTGCCAGCTCACCGCAGCTAAGCGGGTTCTCCTACAATGAGCAGTTCTTC. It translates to CASSPQLSGFSYNEQFF.